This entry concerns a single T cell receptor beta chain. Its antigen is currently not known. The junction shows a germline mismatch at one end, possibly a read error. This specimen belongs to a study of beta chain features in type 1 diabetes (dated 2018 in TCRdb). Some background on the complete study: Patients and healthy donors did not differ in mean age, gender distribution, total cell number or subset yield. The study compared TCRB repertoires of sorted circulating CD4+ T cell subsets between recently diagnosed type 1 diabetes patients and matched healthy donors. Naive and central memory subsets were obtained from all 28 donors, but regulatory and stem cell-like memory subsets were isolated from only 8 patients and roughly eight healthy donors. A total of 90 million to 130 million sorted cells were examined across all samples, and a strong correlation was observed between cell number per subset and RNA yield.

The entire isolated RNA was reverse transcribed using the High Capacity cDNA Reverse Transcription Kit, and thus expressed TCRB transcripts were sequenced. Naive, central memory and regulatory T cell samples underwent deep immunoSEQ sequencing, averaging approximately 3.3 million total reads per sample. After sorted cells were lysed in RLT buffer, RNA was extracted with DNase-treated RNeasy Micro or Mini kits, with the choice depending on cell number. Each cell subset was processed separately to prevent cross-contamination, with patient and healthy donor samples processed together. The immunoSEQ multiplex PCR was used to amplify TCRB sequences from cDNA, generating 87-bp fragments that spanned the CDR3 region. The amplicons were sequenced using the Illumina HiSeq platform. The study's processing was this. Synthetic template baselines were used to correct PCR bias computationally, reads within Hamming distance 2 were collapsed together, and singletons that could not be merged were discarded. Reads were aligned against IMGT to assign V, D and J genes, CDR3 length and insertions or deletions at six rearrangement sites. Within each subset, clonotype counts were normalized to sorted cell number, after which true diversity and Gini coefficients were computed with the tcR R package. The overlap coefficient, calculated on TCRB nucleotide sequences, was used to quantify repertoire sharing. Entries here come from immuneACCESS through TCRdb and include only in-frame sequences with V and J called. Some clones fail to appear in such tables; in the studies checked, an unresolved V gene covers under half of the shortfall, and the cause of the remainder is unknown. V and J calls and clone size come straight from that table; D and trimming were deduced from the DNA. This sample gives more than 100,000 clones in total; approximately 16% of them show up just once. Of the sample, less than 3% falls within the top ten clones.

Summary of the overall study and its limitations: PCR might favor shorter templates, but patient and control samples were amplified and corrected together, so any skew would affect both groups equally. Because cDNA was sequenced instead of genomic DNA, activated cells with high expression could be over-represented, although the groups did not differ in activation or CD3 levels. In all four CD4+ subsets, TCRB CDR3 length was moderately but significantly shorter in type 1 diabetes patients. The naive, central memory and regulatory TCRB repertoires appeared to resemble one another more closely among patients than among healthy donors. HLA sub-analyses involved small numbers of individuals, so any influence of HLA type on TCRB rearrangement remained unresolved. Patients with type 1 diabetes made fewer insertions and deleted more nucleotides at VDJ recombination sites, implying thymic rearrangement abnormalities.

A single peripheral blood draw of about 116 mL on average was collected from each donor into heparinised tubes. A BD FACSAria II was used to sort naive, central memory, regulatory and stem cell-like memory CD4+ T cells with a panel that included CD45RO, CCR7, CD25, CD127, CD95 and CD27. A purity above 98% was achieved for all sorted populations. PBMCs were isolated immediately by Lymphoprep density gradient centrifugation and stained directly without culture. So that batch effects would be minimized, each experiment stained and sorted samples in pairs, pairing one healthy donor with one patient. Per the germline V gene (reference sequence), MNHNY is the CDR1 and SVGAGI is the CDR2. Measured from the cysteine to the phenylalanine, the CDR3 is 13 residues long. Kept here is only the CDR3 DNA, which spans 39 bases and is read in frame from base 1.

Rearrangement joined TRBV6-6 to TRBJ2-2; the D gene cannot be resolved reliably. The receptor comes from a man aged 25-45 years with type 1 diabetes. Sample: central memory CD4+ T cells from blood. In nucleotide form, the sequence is TGTGCCAGCAGTACCCCGAACAGCGGGGAGCTGTTTTTT. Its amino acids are CASSTPNSGELFF.